The 9 T cell receptor beta chains below all came from one sample that was sequenced in a study of blood T cell repertoires in COVID-19. Sequencing used immunoSEQ multiplex PCR; TCRdb keeps in-frame clones, though not all of them. The sample has more than 35,000 clones; around four fifths are singletons. The source material was peripheral blood. These receptors all stem from a man aged 50 to 60 with active or convalescent COVID-19.

The chain joins TRBV7-9 to TRBJ2-4; 10 bases agree with TRBD1. CDR1 SEHNR and CDR2 FQNEAQ come from the germline V gene (reference sequence). V shed 5 bases and J 8 bases; nucleotides not matched to a gene: 6. The CDR3 contains 14 residues. CDR3 loop: CASSQTGGRDIQYF. The CDR3 bases are TGTGCCAGCAGCCAGACAGGGGGCAGAGACATTCAGTACTTC. Complete variable domain (other parts from reference TRBV7-9 and TRBJ2-4): DTGVSQNPRHKITKRGQNVTFRCDPISEHNRLYWYRQTLGQGPEFLTYFQNEAQLEKSRLLSDRFSAERPKGSFSTLEIQRTEQGDSAMYLCASSQTGGRDIQYFGAGTRLSVL.

The chain employs TRBV5-4 and TRBJ1-2; TRBD1 is a possible D gene (6 bases). Trimming removed 3 bases from V and 3 bases from J, with 12 bases in between. Germline values: CDR1 SGHNT, CDR2 YYREEE (reference sequence). The CDR3 extends over 14 amino acids. CDR3 sequence: CASSWDTGDYGYTF. DNA for the CDR3: TGTGCCAGCAGCTGGGACACCGGAGACTATGGCTACACCTTC.

The V and J genes are TRBV11-2 and TRBJ2-1, with 10 bases that match TRBD2. With 7 bases clipped from V and 9 bases from J, the junction kept 9 bases outside the gene matches. The CDR3 sequence is 14 residues long. Per germline, CDR1 SGHAT and CDR2 FQNNGV. DNA of the CDR3: TGTGCCAGCATACTCAGCGGGGGGGCCAGTGAGCAGTTCTTC. It yields the protein CASILSGGASEQFF.

This chain links TRBV12-5 with TRBJ2-5; D possibly corresponds to TRBD2 (7 bases). Trimming took 2 bases from V and 10 from J, leaving 20 bases between them. The germline V gene has CDR1 LGHNT and CDR2 FRNRAP. There are 15 residues in the CDR3. The CDR3 nucleotides read TGTGCTAGTGGTTTGTCTACAGGGAGGGGAGATGGCCAGTACTTC. Amino acids: CASGLSTGRGDGQYF.

The chain carries TRBV2 and TRBJ1-5, with D tentatively TRBD1 (5 bases). Germline CDR1 reads SNHLY; CDR2 reads FYNNEI. CDR3 size: 14 residues. V lost 6 bases to trimming and J lost 0 bases, with 9 bases between them. This chain's CDR3 is CASRGGDSNQPQHF. The CDR3 DNA reads TGTGCCAGCAGGGGGGGAGATAGCAATCAGCCCCAGCATTTT.

The rearrangement uses TRBV6-5 and TRBJ2-3; 8 bases fit TRBD2. V was pared by 2 bases and J by 2 bases, with 6 bases of the junction left unmatched. The germline V gene encodes CDR1 MNHEY and CDR2 SVGAGI. This CDR3 comprises 16 residues. DNA for the CDR3: TGTGCCAGCAGTTACGAGCGGGGGACACCCACAGATACGCAGTATTTT. This encodes CASSYERGTPTDTQYF.

The rearrangement joins TRBV7-8 to TRBJ1-1; TRBD1 agrees at 8 bases. Germline CDR1 is SGHVS and CDR2 is FQNEAQ. The CDR3 covers 16 residues. The J segment lost 5 bases and the V segment lost 5 bases, leaving 13 bases of the junction unmatched. The CDR3 region has the DNA TGTGCCAGCAGCCCAGGTAGGAGGACAGGGATAACTGAAGCTTTCTTT. This encodes CASSPGRRTGITEAFF.

The chain has TRBV9 and TRBJ1-5; D is ambiguous. The CDR3 covers 14 residues. V lost 3 bases to trimming and J lost 7 bases, with 14 bases between them. Germline V CDR1 and CDR2: SGDLS, YYNGEE. The chain's CDR3 is CASSEGRGDQPQHF. The CDR3 nucleotides are TGTGCCAGCAGCGAGGGTCGGGGAGACCAGCCCCAGCATTTT.

The chain couples TRBV18 to TRBJ2-1; TRBD1 aligns across 7 bases. The CDR3 length is 14 residues. Germline CDR1 KGHSH, CDR2 LQKENI. With 3 bases clipped from V and 6 bases from J, the junction kept 5 bases outside the gene matches. CDR3: CASSPRTGSNEQFF. The CDR3, as DNA: TGTGCCAGCTCACCGAGGACAGGATCCAATGAGCAGTTCTTC.